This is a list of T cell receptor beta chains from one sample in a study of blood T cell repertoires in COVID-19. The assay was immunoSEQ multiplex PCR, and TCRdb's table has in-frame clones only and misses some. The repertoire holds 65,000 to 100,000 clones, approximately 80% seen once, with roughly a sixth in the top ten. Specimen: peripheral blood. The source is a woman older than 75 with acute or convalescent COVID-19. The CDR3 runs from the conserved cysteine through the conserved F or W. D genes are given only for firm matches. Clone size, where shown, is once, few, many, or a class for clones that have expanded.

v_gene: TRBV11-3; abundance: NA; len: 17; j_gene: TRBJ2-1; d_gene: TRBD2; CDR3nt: TGTGCCAGCAGCTTACGGTTGCCTAGCGGGGCCTACAATGAGCAGTTCTTC; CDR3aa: CASSLRLPSGAYNEQFF
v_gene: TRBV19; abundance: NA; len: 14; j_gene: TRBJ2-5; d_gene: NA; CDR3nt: TGTGCCAGTAGTATAGGGTTAGCTTTGGAGACCCAGTACTTC; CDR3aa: CASSIGLALETQYF
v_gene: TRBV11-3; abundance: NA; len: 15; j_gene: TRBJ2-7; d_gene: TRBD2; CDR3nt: TGTGCCAGCAGCTTAGGCGGGGGGCGATACTACGAGCAGTACTTC; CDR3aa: CASSLGGGRYYEQYF
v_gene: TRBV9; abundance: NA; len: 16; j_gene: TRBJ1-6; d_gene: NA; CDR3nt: TGTGCCAGCGGCCCATCTGCCGGGGGAGCTAATTCACCCCTCCACTTT; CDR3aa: CASGPSAGGANSPLHF
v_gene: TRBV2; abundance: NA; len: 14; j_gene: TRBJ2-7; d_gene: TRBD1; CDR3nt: TGTGCCAGCAGTGATTCACAGGGGCCCTACGAGCAGTACTTC; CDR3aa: CASSDSQGPYEQYF
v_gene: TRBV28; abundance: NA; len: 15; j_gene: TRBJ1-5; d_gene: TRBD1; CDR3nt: TGTGCCAGCAGTTTACCCACAGGGGGCGGTCAGCCCCAGCATTTT; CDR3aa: CASSLPTGGGQPQHF
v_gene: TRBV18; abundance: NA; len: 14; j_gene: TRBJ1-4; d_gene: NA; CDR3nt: TGTGCCAGCTCCCTGGACGGCGGGAATGAAAAACTGTTTTTT; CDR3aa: CASSLDGGNEKLFF
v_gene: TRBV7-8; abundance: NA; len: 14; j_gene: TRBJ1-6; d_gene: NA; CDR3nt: TGTGCCAGCCGACAAAGGGGGGGTACAGATACCCTCCACTTT; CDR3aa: CASRQRGGTDTLHF
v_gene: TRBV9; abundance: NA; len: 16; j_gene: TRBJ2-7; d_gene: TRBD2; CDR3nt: TGTGCCAGCAGCCCAGGGAGCGGGGGGTTATCGTCTGAGCAGTACTTC; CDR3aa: CASSPGSGGLSSEQYF
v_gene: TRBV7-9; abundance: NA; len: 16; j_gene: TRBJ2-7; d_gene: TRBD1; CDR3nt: TGTGCCAGCAGCTTAATAGGGGACAGGGGAATCTACGAGCAGTACTTC; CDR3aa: CASSLIGDRGIYEQYF
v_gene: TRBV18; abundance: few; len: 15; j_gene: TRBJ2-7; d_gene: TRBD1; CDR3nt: TGTGCCAGCTCACCCAATAACAGGGGAAGCTACGAGCAGTACTTC; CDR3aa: CASSPNNRGSYEQYF
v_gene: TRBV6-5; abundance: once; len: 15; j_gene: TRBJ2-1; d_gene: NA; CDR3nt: TGTGCCAGCAGGAATCCGACAGGGACTTACAATGAGCAGTTCTTC; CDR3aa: CASRNPTGTYNEQFF
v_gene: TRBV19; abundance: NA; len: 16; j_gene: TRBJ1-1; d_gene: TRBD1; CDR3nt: TGTGCCAGTAGTATCAAGACAGGGGGCGGGAACACTGAAGCTTTCTTT; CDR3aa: CASSIKTGGGNTEAFF